This TCR beta chain was identified in a study of beta chain features in type 1 diabetes. Trimming took 5 bases from V and 2 from J, leaving 26 bases between them. The CDR3 runs 19 residues. CDR1 SEHNR and CDR2 FQNEAQ come from the germline V gene (reference sequence). A few counts support this clone. As every portion of the isolated RNA was reverse transcribed, the sequencing read expressed TCRB transcripts. Profiled with immunoSEQ multiplex PCR; TCRdb holds only in-frame clones, not every one. The sample holds 900,000 or so clones, under 20% seen once. This receptor was obtained from a woman aged 18-29 years in good health. This chain uses TRBV7-9 with TRBJ2-3; TRBD2 might be the D (6 bases). What was sequenced was naive CD4+ T cells from blood. Here the CDR3 reads CASSPGFEGGRSFTDTQYF. CDR3 bases: TGTGCCAGCAGCCCTGGCTTTGAGGGAGGCAGATCCTTCACAGATACGCAGTATTTT.